A selection of T cell receptor beta chains follows, all from one sample in a study of T cell responses to AZD1222 COVID-19 vaccine. The repertoire was sequenced with immunoSEQ multiplex PCR; TCRdb's copy has only in-frame clones and lacks some. This table has 75,000 to 85,000 clones, roughly 80% appearing once. The sequencing used peripheral blood, collected 28 days after the second dose of the MenACWY control vaccine. The receptors here all came from an adult who received the MenACWY meningococcal vaccine as a control. Each CDR3 is given with its conserved first and last residue. The order of the fields is clone size, D gene, J gene, V gene, CDR3 protein, CDR3 DNA. The D gene is left open where the match is weak. Rows give clone size only sometimes, using once, few, many, or a class for an expanded clone.

>-|TRBD2|TRBJ2-7|TRBV5-1
CASSLGTSGRNEQYF
TGCGCCAGCAGCTTGGGGACTAGCGGGAGAAACGAGCAGTACTTC
>-|-|TRBJ1-6|TRBV2
CASSASGSPLHF
TGTGCCAGCAGTGCAAGTGGATCACCCCTCCACTTT
>-|-|TRBJ1-1|TRBV2
CASSGRTATRNTEAFF
TGTGCCAGCAGTGGACGGACAGCCACCAGGAACACTGAAGCTTTCTTT
>-|-|TRBJ1-1|TRBV7-9
CASSKEGRGNTEAFF
TGTGCCAGCAGCAAAGAGGGGCGCGGGAACACTGAAGCTTTCTTT
>-|-|TRBJ2-7|TRBV5-1
CASSLISGGPEQYF
TGCGCCAGCAGCTTGATCAGCGGAGGACCCGAGCAGTACTTC
>-|-|TRBJ1-2|TRBV24-1
CATSDASANYGYTF
TGTGCCACCAGTGACGCCAGTGCTAACTATGGCTACACCTTC
>-|TRBD1|TRBJ1-5|TRBV30
CAWSSGGGQPQHF
TGTGCCTGGAGTTCAGGGGGAGGGCAGCCCCAGCATTTT
>few|TRBD2|TRBJ2-1|TRBV7-9
CASSPSIRTSGTSYNEQFF
TGTGCCAGCAGCCCCTCGATAAGGACTAGCGGGACCTCCTACAATGAGCAGTTCTTC
>-|-|TRBJ2-2|TRBV7-9
CASSWGVRGELFF
TGTGCCAGCAGCTGGGGGGTTCGCGGGGAGCTGTTTTTT
>once|TRBD1|TRBJ2-7|TRBV27
CASSLSWQGAFDEQYF
TGTGCCAGCAGTTTATCGTGGCAGGGGGCGTTCGACGAGCAGTACTTC
>-|-|TRBJ1-2|TRBV5-6
CASSDTVGSLDGYTF
TGTGCCAGCAGTGATACCGTGGGATCGCTGGATGGCTACACCTTC
>-|-|TRBJ2-2|TRBV6-5
CASRWKAVQPGELFF
TGTGCCAGCAGATGGAAGGCGGTGCAACCCGGGGAGCTGTTTTTT
>-|TRBD2|TRBJ2-1|TRBV11-3
CASSLRIMSGGTVYNEQFF
TGTGCCAGCAGCTTAAGAATTATGTCGGGGGGGACGGTATACAATGAGCAGTTCTTC
>once|-|TRBJ2-3|TRBV4-1
CASSLNAIPGTDTQYF
TGCGCCAGCAGCCTTAATGCTATCCCCGGCACAGATACGCAGTATTTT
>-|TRBD1|TRBJ2-7|TRBV6-5
CASIPGTVNYEQYF
TGTGCCAGCATCCCCGGGACAGTGAACTACGAGCAGTACTTC
>-|-|TRBJ2-3|TRBV20-1
CSATVEDTQYF
TGCAGTGCGACTGTGGAAGATACGCAGTATTTT
>-|TRBD1|TRBJ2-1|TRBV4-2
CASSQAGQGNEQFF
TGTGCCAGCAGCCAAGCGGGACAGGGAAATGAGCAGTTCTTC
>-|TRBD2|TRBJ2-6|TRBV4-2
CASSQDGTSGSGANVLTF
TGTGCCAGCAGCCAAGATGGGACTAGCGGCTCTGGGGCCAACGTCCTGACTTTC
>-|-|TRBJ1-1|TRBV11-1
CASSPGLSNTEAFF
TGTGCCAGCAGCCCGGGGTTGTCGAACACTGAAGCTTTCTTT
>-|-|TRBJ2-5|TRBV20-1
CSAKIGETQYF
TGCAGTGCTAAGATTGGGGAGACCCAGTACTTC
>-|-|TRBJ2-3|TRBV12-2
CASRPGTSRSTDTQYF
TGTGCAAGTCGCCCCGGGACTAGCAGAAGCACAGATACGCAGTATTTT
>-|-|TRBJ1-1|TRBV19
CASSTPDSLTEAFF
TGTGCCAGTAGTACTCCGGACTCGCTCACTGAAGCTTTCTTT
>-|TRBD2|TRBJ2-1|TRBV7-3
CASSFNSGSGSRSYNEQFF
TGTGCCAGCAGCTTCAATAGCGGGAGCGGGTCTAGGTCCTACAATGAGCAGTTCTTC
>-|TRBD1|TRBJ2-7|TRBV5-1
CASSLTGGANNEQYF
TGCGCCAGCAGCTTGACAGGGGGCGCAAACAACGAGCAGTACTTC
>few|-|TRBJ1-3|TRBV4-1
CASSQRDSGNTIYF
TGCGCCAGCAGCCAAAGGGACTCTGGAAACACCATATATTTT
>few|TRBD1|TRBJ2-2|TRBV27
CASSTGTGKGTGELFF
TGTGCCAGCAGTACTGGGACAGGGAAGGGCACCGGGGAGCTGTTTTTT
>once|-|TRBJ1-2|TRBV5-1
CASSLFPGENYGYTF
TGCGCCAGCAGCTTGTTTCCAGGGGAAAACTATGGCTACACCTTC
>-|-|TRBJ1-6|TRBV7-8
CASSLYDRNSPLHF
TGTGCCAGCAGCTTGTATGACCGCAATTCACCCCTCCACTTT
>-|-|TRBJ1-1|TRBV4-1
CASSQAGYTEAFF
TGCGCCAGCAGCCAAGCAGGGTACACTGAAGCTTTCTTT
>-|-|TRBJ2-1|TRBV7-3
CASSPDPNSHNEQFF
TGTGCCAGCAGCCCCGATCCAAATTCACACAATGAGCAGTTCTTC
>many|TRBD1|TRBJ2-7|TRBV5-1
CASSLTGVSSHEQYF
TGCGCCAGCAGCTTAACAGGGGTCTCGAGTCACGAGCAGTACTTC
>-|-|TRBJ1-2|TRBV3-1/TRBV3-2
CASSQDSGIYGYTF
TGTGCCAGCAGCCAAGATTCAGGGATCTATGGCTACACCTTC
>-|-|TRBJ1-2|TRBV19
CASSIGADYGYTF
TGTGCCAGTAGTATAGGGGCCGATTATGGCTACACCTTC
>once|-|TRBJ2-7|TRBV21-1
CAAAVFSYEQYF
TGTGCCGCAGCGGTTTTTTCCTACGAGCAGTACTTC
>-|-|TRBJ1-1|TRBV6-6
CASSVGTIEAFF
TGTGCCAGCAGTGTCGGGACGATAGAAGCTTTCTTT
>-|TRBD2|TRBJ2-3|TRBV5-1
CASSPTSAGDTQYF
TGCGCCAGCAGCCCAACTAGCGCTGGAGATACGCAGTATTTT
>-|-|TRBJ2-3|TRBV2
CASSEVPMRAYF
TGTGCCAGCAGTGAAGTTCCCATGAGGGCGTATTTT
>-|-|TRBJ1-5|TRBV28
CASSLILADGGGRGNQPQHF
TGTGCCAGCAGTTTGATATTGGCAGACGGCGGCGGGCGAGGTAATCAGCCCCAGCATTTT
>-|-|TRBJ2-6|TRBV7-2
CASSPQTGSGANVLTF
TGTGCCAGCAGCCCCCAGACAGGATCAGGGGCCAACGTCCTGACTTTC
>-|TRBD2|TRBJ2-3|TRBV28
CASSLGTSGRAFTDTQYF
TGTGCCAGCAGTCTCGGGACTAGCGGGAGGGCCTTCACAGATACGCAGTATTTT
>-|TRBD1|TRBJ1-6|TRBV7-2
CASSFTGGISDSPLHF
TGTGCCAGCAGCTTCACAGGGGGCATTTCTGATTCACCCCTCCACTTT
>-|-|TRBJ2-1|TRBV2
CASSDQGPTNEQFF
TGTGCCAGCAGTGATCAGGGTCCTACGAATGAGCAGTTCTTC
>-|-|TRBJ2-2|TRBV10-3
CAISEGRENTGELFF
TGTGCCATCAGTGAGGGGCGGGAGAACACCGGGGAGCTGTTTTTT
>-|-|TRBJ1-1|TRBV5-6
CASSSNGGRGTEAFF
TGTGCCAGCAGCTCCAACGGCGGGAGAGGTACTGAAGCTTTCTTT
>-|-|TRBJ2-5|TRBV15
CATSKGGYQETQYF
TGTGCCACCAGCAAAGGGGGGTACCAAGAGACCCAGTACTTC
>-|-|TRBJ1-3|TRBV2
CASSEPLISGNTIYF
TGTGCCAGCAGTGAACCACTGATCTCTGGAAACACCATATATTTT
>-|-|TRBJ2-7|TRBV28
CASSTQWDDYEQYF
TGTGCCAGCAGCACTCAGTGGGACGACTACGAGCAGTACTTC
>-|-|TRBJ1-2|TRBV6-6
CASSSKSNYGYTF
TGTGCCAGCAGTTCGAAGAGTAACTATGGCTACACCTTC
>-|TRBD1|TRBJ1-4|TRBV27
CASKNIRTGQNEKLFF
TGTGCCAGCAAGAATATCCGGACAGGCCAGAATGAAAAACTGTTTTTT
>-|-|TRBJ1-2|TRBV5-4
CASSPEPANYGYTF
TGTGCCAGCAGCCCAGAACCTGCTAACTATGGCTACACCTTC
>-|TRBD1|TRBJ1-5|TRBV29-1
CSVDEGANQPQHF
TGCAGCGTTGACGAGGGGGCCAATCAGCCCCAGCATTTT
>-|-|TRBJ1-1|TRBV12-3/TRBV12-4
CASSLGRSAFF
TGTGCCAGCAGTTTAGGGAGGTCCGCTTTCTTT
>-|-|TRBJ1-1|TRBV4-3
CASSQRQDTSEAFF
TGCGCCAGCAGCCAACGACAGGATACCTCGGAAGCTTTCTTT